This T cell receptor beta chain was observed in a study of blood T cell repertoires in COVID-19. Sequencing was performed with immunoSEQ multiplex PCR; in TCRdb, only in-frame clones are kept and a portion is missing. The sample yields a few hundred thousand clones, about 89% seen once. This CDR3 comprises 14 residues. Unmatched junction bases numbered 5, after V lost 3 bases and J lost 4 bases. Per the germline V gene, CDR1 is SGHKS and CDR2 is YYEKEE (reference sequence). The source is a man aged 35-49 years in a cohort exposed to, infected with or recovered from COVID-19 (not recorded which). Sequenced input: PBMCs or T cells enriched from blood (not recorded which). This chain uses TRBV5-5 with TRBJ1-2, with 8 bases matching TRBD1. CDR3 sequence reads: CASSSTGQVYGYTF. DNA for the CDR3: TGTGCCAGCAGCTCGACGGGACAGGTCTATGGCTACACCTTC.